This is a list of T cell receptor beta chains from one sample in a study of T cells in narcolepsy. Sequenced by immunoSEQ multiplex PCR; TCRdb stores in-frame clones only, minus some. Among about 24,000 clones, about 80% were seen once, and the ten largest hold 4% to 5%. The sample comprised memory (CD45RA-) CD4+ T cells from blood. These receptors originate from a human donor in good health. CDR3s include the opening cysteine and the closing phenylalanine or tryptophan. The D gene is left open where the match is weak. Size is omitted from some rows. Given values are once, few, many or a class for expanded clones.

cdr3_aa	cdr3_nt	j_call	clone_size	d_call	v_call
CASRLAGGKSETQYF	TGTGCCAGCAGACTAGCGGGGGGGAAATCGGAGACCCAGTACTTC	TRBJ2-5	NA	TRBD2	TRBV6-5
CASSLEGGKDYGYTF	TGTGCCAGCAGCTTAGAAGGGGGCAAAGACTATGGCTACACCTTC	TRBJ1-2	NA	TRBD1	TRBV7-2
CASSLSAGTVQETQYF	TGTGCCAGCAGCCTATCAGCGGGCACCGTCCAAGAGACCCAGTACTTC	TRBJ2-5	NA	NA	TRBV7-9
CASSSSDSSYEQYF	TGTGCCAGCAGCTCGTCAGACAGTTCCTACGAGCAGTACTTC	TRBJ2-7	NA	NA	TRBV11-3
CASSTSGGYTF	TGTGCCAGCAGCACCTCTGGGGGCTACACCTTC	TRBJ1-2	NA	NA	TRBV7-8
CASRDSRNSPLHF	TGTGCCAGCCGAGACAGTAGGAATTCACCCCTCCACTTT	TRBJ1-6	NA	NA	TRBV6-5
CASSPTGEGGYTF	TGTGCCAGTAGCCCCACAGGAGAGGGTGGCTACACCTTC	TRBJ1-2	NA	NA	TRBV19
CSVDSGTQETQYF	TGCAGCGTTGATTCGGGAACCCAAGAGACCCAGTACTTC	TRBJ2-5	NA	NA	TRBV29-1
CASSLHGSLEFF	TGTGCCAGCAGCTTACATGGTAGCCTTGAGTTCTTC	TRBJ2-1	NA	NA	TRBV11-3
CASSPVLFRRTVGEAFF	TGTGCCAGCAGCCCTGTTCTATTCCGGCGGACAGTTGGTGAAGCTTTCTTT	TRBJ1-1	few	NA	TRBV21-1
CASSYGGDTQYF	TGCGCCAGCAGCTACGGAGGAGATACGCAGTATTTT	TRBJ2-3	NA	NA	TRBV5-1
CASSLVANVNTEAFF	TGTGCCAGCAGCTTAGTAGCCAATGTGAATACTGAAGCTTTCTTT	TRBJ1-1	few	NA	TRBV7-2